Presented here are 25 T cell receptor beta chains from one specimen sequenced in a study of tumor-infiltrating lymphocytes in primary liver carcinoma. TCR beta cDNA was reverse-transcribed from 500 to 550 ng of total RNA. The reaction used a constant-region primer and ProtoScript II reverse transcriptase. Library construction for TCR beta comprised three nested multiplex PCR rounds performed with slightly modified ARM-PCR. Researchers ran the first two PCR rounds for approximately 10 cycles each with TRBV1-TRBV30 forward primers and a C-beta reverse primer. TCRdb re-analysed the multiplex PCR reads in MiXCR, keeping a single row per CDR3 protein. The top ten hold about a quarter of the sample, which has approximately 47,000 distinct CDR3 sequences, around 79% seen once. Co-extracting RNA and DNA was done with about 17-31 mg of unsorted bulk tissue as input. The sample comprised liver tumor tissue from sampling region 3. Subset given: tumor region T3, left-lateral pole. These receptors originate from a man aged 35 to 55 with primary liver carcinoma and hepatitis B virus infection.

This clonotype has ten or more counts. The rearrangement links TRBV6-1 to TRBJ2-1; TRBD1 might be the D (5 bases). This CDR3 has 13 residues. V was trimmed by 3 bases and J by 3 bases, leaving 6 bases between them. CDR1 MNHNS and CDR2 SASEGT come from the germline V gene. The CDR3 loop reads CASSEDIYNEQFF. The CDR3 coding sequence is TGTGCCAGCAGTGAGGACATCTACAATGAGCAGTTCTTC.

This clonotype has just one count. The chain recombines TRBV11-2 with TRBJ2-1; 8 positions agree with TRBD2. Germline V CDR1 and CDR2: SGHAT, FQNNGV. V lost 5 bases and J lost 9; bases outside the gene matches: 15. CDR3 length: 16 residues. The CDR3 coding sequence is TGTGCCAGCAGCCGGGATATCGGACTAGCCATGTGTGAGCAGTTCTTC. Protein: CASSRDIGLAMCEQFF.

A note on this clonotype: One end of the junction does not line up with germline, which may come from a read error. The chain carries TRBV6-5 and TRBJ1-3; D unclear. The germline gives CDR1 MNHEY, CDR2 SVGAGI. The CDR3 has 15 residues. In DNA, the CDR3 is TGTGCCAGGAGTTTCGGGGTCAGCTCTGGAAACACCACATATTTT. Amino acid sequence: CARSFGVSSGNTTYF.

A remark on this clonotype: A junction end diverges from the germline sequence, so it may reflect a read error. The chain combines TRBV10-3 with TRBJ1-1; 7 nucleotides agree with TRBD1. The germline V gene encodes CDR1 ENHRY and CDR2 SYGVKD. This CDR3 region has 13 residues. In DNA, the CDR3 is TGTTCCGCAGGGGGGGTGCAGAACCATGAAGCTTTCTTC. Translation gives CSAGGVQNHEAFF.

On this clonotype: The junction departs from the called germline gene at one end, perhaps through a read error. This chain joins TRBV5-5 and TRBJ2-4, with D tentatively TRBD1 or TRBD2 (5 bases each). From germline, CDR1 is SGHKS and CDR2 YYEKEE (reference sequence). CDR3 length equals 14 residues. The CDR3 sequence: CAGSLEAGANIQYF. CDR3 DNA sequence: TGTGCCGGCAGCCTAGAGGCCGGGGCGAACATTCAATACTTC.

Regarding this clonotype: Sequence at one end of the junction differs from germline and may be a read error. This chain joins TRBV28 and TRBJ1-1; a possible D gene is TRBD1 (6 bases). CDR3 length: 16 residues. Per germline, CDR1 MDHEN and CDR2 SYDVKM. CDR3 amino acids: CASTHAFVGAGTEAFF. The CDR3 bases are TGTGCTAGCACCCATGCCTTTGTGGGGGCAGGGACTGAAGCTTTCTTT.

As for this clonotype: The junction does not match germline at one end; this may be a read error. The rearrangement uses TRBV5-5 and TRBJ1-2; D remains ambiguous. The CDR3 extends over 14 amino acids. Germline V gives CDR1 SGHKS, CDR2 YYEKEE (reference sequence). The DNA of the CDR3 is TGCGCCAGCAGCTTGGAAGGCGCGAGCCATGGCTACACCTTC. As protein: CASSLEGASHGYTF.

The chain employs TRBV29-1 and TRBJ2-7, with D perhaps TRBD1 (5 bases). The CDR3 is 11 amino acids. Trimming stripped 6 bases from V and 12 bases from J, with 18 bases between. Germline lookup yields CDR1 SQVTM and CDR2 ANQGSEA. CDR3 in amino acids: CSVGDREGLYF. The CDR3 nucleotides read TGCAGCGTAGGGGATCGTGAAGGGCTGTACTTC.

As regards this clonotype: This may stem from a read error, because a much larger clone lies one nucleotide away. The chain employs TRBV19 and TRBJ2-1, with 10 bases matching TRBD2. CDR1 and CDR2 (germline): LNHDA, SQIVND (reference sequence). V lost 5 bases to trimming and J lost 3 bases; unmatched junction nucleotides: 7. This CDR3 is built from 16 residues. CDR3 sequence (DNA): TGTGCCAGTAGTCCCCGAGGGACTAGCGTCTACAATGAGCAGTTCTTC. This codes for CASSPRGTSVYNEQFF.

Many counts were recorded for this clonotype. The chain's CDR3 is CASRTQGEGWEKLFF. The DNA for the CDR3 is TGTGCCAGCAGAACACAGGGAGAGGGATGGGAAAAACTGTTTTTT. The chain carries TRBV28 and TRBJ1-4, with a tentative D call TRBD1 (6 bases). The CDR3 extends over 15 amino acids. Germline lookup yields CDR1 MDHEN and CDR2 SYDVKM. Deletions cut 6 bases from V and 8 bases from J, with 19 bases between.

The rearrangement links TRBV2 to TRBJ2-5, with TRBD2 as a possible D gene (6 bases). Trimming stripped 5 bases from V and 5 bases from J, with 9 bases between. Germline V gene lookup returns CDR1 SNHLY and CDR2 FYNNEI. This CDR3 is 12 amino acids long. The CDR3 reads CASSTGGETQYF. As DNA, the CDR3 is TGTGCCAGCAGTACTGGGGGGGAGACCCAGTACTTC.

The chain employs TRBV29-1 and TRBJ2-1, with 8 bases that match TRBD2. The CDR3 is made up of 13 amino acids. CDR1 is SQVTM, CDR2 ANQGSEA, per germline. The J segment lost 3 bases and the V segment lost 7 bases, leaving 5 bases of the junction unmatched. The DNA for the CDR3 is TGCAGCGCTGATAGCGGGGACTACAATGAGCAGTTCTTC. Its translation: CSADSGDYNEQFF.

V is TRBV28 and J is TRBJ2-7; 10 bases are a match to TRBD1. Germline assignment: CDR1 MDHEN and CDR2 SYDVKM. The junction had 14 bases not matched to a gene; V was cut back by 7 bases and J by 11 bases. The CDR3 contains 14 residues. The CDR3 bases are TGTGCCAGCACTCTTGGGGACAGGGGACCTGGGGAGTACTTC. Amino acid sequence: CASTLGDRGPGEYF.

This clonotype was picked up a small number of times. A junction end diverges from the germline sequence, so it may reflect a read error. The rearrangement uses TRBV6-5 and TRBJ2-1; possibly TRBD2 for D (6 bases). Germline lookup yields CDR1 MNHEY and CDR2 SVGAGI. The CDR3 totals 12 residues. This CDR3 is CASRDCYNVQFF. The CDR3 bases are TGTGCCAGCCGGGACTGCTACAATGTGCAGTTCTTC.

This chain connects TRBV11-2 to TRBJ2-1, with D possibly matching TRBD2 (6 bases). V lost 1 base and J lost 8, with 6 bases in between. CDR1 SGHAT and CDR2 FQNNGV come from the germline V gene. The length of the CDR3 is 12 residues. The CDR3 loop is CASSLGGDEQFF. As DNA, the CDR3 is TGTGCCAGCAGCTTAGGCGGGGATGAGCAGTTCTTC.

Note on this clonotype: Mismatch with germline at one junction end may stem from a read error. V gene TRBV10-3 combines with J gene TRBJ2-2; D is tentatively TRBD1 or TRBD2 (5 bases each). The length of the CDR3 is 14 residues. Per the germline V gene, CDR1 is ENHRY and CDR2 is SYGVKD. CDR3 DNA: TGTGCCATCAGTACACAGAGGGGCCCCGGGGAGCCGTTTTTT. As protein: CAISTQRGPGEPFF.

This clonotype has at least ten counts. This chain joins TRBV28 and TRBJ2-2; 7 bases agree with TRBD2. V dropped 10 bases and J dropped 5; count of bases not matched to a gene: 10. The CDR3 contains 14 residues. From germline, CDR1 is MDHEN and CDR2 SYDVKM. CDR3: CATETGGVTGELFF. DNA of the CDR3: TGTGCCACCGAGACTGGGGGGGTTACCGGGGAGCTGTTTTTT.

CDR3 bases: TGTGCCGGCGGCCCAAGACAGGGGCGCAATGAGCAGTTCTTC. Its protein product is CAGGPRQGRNEQFF. This chain connects TRBV11-3 to TRBJ2-1; 8 bases line up with TRBD1. CDR1 is SGHNT, CDR2 YENEEA, per germline. V dropped 11 bases and J dropped 6; count of bases not matched to a gene: 12. This CDR3 is 14 amino acids long.

The chain carries TRBV6-6 and TRBJ1-5; tentative D call: TRBD1 (5 bases). Germline V lookup: CDR1 MNHNY, CDR2 SVGAGI (reference sequence). This CDR3 is 15 amino acids long. V was clipped by 11 bases and J by 0 bases, with 17 bases between them. In DNA, the CDR3 is TGTGCCCGCGGACCCGGGACGGATAGCAATCAGCCCCAGCATTTT. Protein product: CARGPGTDSNQPQHF.

This clonotype appeared once. The chain joins TRBV5-5 to TRBJ1-2, with 7 bases matching TRBD1. CDR3 length equals 13 residues. V trimming: 3 bases; J trimming: 8 bases; junction bases outside the gene matches: 7. Germline lookup yields CDR1 SGHKS and CDR2 YYEKEE (reference sequence). The CDR3 DNA reads as TGTGCCAGCAGCTCGGGACAGTTCTACGGCTACACCTTC. It specifies CASSSGQFYGYTF.

This clonotype was observed many times. The CDR3 sequence is CASSLEGSSYEQYF. For the CDR3, the DNA is TGCGCCAGCAGCTTGGAGGGAAGCTCCTACGAGCAGTACTTC. V usage is TRBV5-1 and J usage is TRBJ2-7; no clear D gene. Germline lookup yields CDR1 SGHRS and CDR2 YFSETQ. The CDR3 contains 14 residues. Trimming removed 0 bases from V and 0 bases from J, with 7 bases in between.

This clonotype was counted many times. The chain couples TRBV6-5 to TRBJ2-2; a weak D match, TRBD2 (5 bases). V was clipped by 0 bases and J by 7 bases, with 12 bases between them. CDR1 is MNHEY and CDR2 is SVGAGI in the germline V gene. The CDR3 loop spans 15 amino acids. The CDR3 DNA reads TGTGCCAGCAGTTACTCGAGAGGGAGCGGCGGGGAGCTGTTTTTT. This gives the protein CASSYSRGSGGELFF.

With regard to this clonotype: This CDR3 fails to terminate in the conserved phenylalanine or tryptophan, so it likely reflects a read error. J is TRBJ2-7 and V is TRBV4-1, with 8 bases that match TRBD1. V gave up 1 base and J gave up 3 bases; unmatched junction bases: 8. CDR3 size: 16 residues. Germline V lookup: CDR1 MGHRA, CDR2 YSYEKL. CDR3 nucleotides: TGCGCCAGCAGCCAAGGAGGACAGGGTCCCTACTACGAGCAGTACCTC. This sequence encodes CASSQGGQGPYYEQYL.

At least ten counts were recorded for this clonotype. The V call is TRBV6-5, the J call TRBJ1-6, with D perhaps matching TRBD1 (6 bases). V lost 5 bases and J lost 4, with 18 bases in between. CDR3 size: 17 residues. CDR1 is MNHEY and CDR2 is SVGAGI in the germline V gene. This CDR3 reads CASSPTHGTFYNSPLHF. The CDR3 region has the DNA TGTGCCAGCAGTCCCACACATGGGACATTTTATAATTCACCCCTCCACTTT.

Judged by abundance, this clonotype is medium-sized (0.01 to 0.1%). The V gene is TRBV12-3 or TRBV12-4, the J gene TRBJ1-1, with D perhaps TRBD1 (6 bases). Deletions cut 5 bases from V and 4 bases from J, with 14 bases between. The CDR3 is made up of 14 amino acids. The CDR3 loop is CASSPQQGSTEAFF. The CDR3, as DNA: TGTGCCAGCAGTCCCCAACAGGGTAGCACTGAAGCTTTCTTT.